This T cell receptor beta chain emerged from a study of blood T cell repertoires in COVID-19. Only in-frame clones appear in the TCRdb table, and some are missing; sequencing was by immunoSEQ multiplex PCR. This repertoire shows some 270,000 clones, approximately 85% found once; its top ten account for 0.85% to 0.9%. The CDR3 covers 16 residues. V lost 4 bases, J lost 0 bases, and 4 bases stayed unmatched. Germline values: CDR1 SGHDT, CDR2 YYEEEE. The clonotype was recovered from a human donor with COVID-19, enrolled during active disease. The donor label of this sample is uncertain. The sample taken for sequencing was peripheral blood. J is TRBJ2-6 and V is TRBV5-6; 7 nucleotides agree with TRBD1. DNA for the CDR3: TGTGCCAGCAGCCTGGGGACAGCCTCTGGGGCCAACGTCCTGACTTTC. Its translation: CASSLGTASGANVLTF.